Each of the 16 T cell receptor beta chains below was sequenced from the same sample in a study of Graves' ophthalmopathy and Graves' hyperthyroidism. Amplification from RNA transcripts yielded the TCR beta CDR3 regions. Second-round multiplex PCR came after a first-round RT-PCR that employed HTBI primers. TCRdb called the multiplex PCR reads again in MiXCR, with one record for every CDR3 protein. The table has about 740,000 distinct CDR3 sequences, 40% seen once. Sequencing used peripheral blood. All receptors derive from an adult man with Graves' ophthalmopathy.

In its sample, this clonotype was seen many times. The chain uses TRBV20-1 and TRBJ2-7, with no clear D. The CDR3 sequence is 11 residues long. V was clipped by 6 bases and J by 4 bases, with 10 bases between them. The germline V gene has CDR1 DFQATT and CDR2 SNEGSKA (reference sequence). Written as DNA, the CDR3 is TGCAGTGCCCCCTGGCCGTACGAGCAGTACTTC. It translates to CSAPWPYEQYF.

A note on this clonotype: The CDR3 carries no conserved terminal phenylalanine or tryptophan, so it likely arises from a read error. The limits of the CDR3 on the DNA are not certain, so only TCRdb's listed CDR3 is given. This CDR3 is CASSLAVG. V gene TRBV11-2 combines with J gene TRBJ2-6. From its first to its last residue, the CDR3 has 8 amino acids. Per the germline V gene, CDR1 is SGHAT and CDR2 is FQNNGV.

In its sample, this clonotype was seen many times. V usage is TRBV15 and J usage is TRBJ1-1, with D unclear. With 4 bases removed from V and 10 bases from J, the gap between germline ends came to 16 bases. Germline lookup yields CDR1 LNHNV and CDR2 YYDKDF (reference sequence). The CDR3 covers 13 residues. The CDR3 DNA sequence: TGTGCCACCAGCACCGAGAACGGATTTCGAGCTTTCTTT. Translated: CATSTENGFRAFF.

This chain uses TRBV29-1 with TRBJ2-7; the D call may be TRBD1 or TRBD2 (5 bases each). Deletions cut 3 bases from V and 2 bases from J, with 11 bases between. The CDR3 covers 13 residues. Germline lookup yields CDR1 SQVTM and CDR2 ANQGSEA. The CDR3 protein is CSVDGTGTYEQYF. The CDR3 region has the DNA TGCAGCGTTGATGGGACGGGGACCTACGAGCAGTACTTC.

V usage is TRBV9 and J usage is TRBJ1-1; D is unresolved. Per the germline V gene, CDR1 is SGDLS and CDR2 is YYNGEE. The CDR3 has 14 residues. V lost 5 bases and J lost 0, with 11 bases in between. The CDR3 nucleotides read TGTGCCAGCAGTTTTAAGGAGATGAACACTGAAGCTTTCTTT. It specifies CASSFKEMNTEAFF.

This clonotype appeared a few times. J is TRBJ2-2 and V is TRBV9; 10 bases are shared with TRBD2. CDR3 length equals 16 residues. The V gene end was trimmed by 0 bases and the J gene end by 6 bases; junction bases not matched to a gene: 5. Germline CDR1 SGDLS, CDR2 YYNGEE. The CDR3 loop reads CASSVEGTSVSGELFF. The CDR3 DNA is TGTGCCAGCAGCGTAGAAGGGACTAGCGTCTCCGGGGAGCTGTTTTTT.

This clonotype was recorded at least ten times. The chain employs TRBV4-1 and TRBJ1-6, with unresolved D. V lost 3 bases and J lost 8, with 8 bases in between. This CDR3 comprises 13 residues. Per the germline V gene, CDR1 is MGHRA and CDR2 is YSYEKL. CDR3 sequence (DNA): TGCGCCAGCAGCCAGGACGGGGATTCACCCCTCCACTTT. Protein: CASSQDGDSPLHF.

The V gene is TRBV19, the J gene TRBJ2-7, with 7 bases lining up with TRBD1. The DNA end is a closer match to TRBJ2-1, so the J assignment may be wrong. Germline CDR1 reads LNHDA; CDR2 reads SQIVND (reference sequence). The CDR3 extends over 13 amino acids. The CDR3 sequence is CASSIDRVGEQFF. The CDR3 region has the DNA TGTGCCAGTAGTATCGACAGGGTGGGTGAGCAGTTCTTC.

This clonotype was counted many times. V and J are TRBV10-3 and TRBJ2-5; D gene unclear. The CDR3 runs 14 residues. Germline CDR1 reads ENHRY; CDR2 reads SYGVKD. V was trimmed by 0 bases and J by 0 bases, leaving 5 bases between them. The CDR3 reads CAISESGDQETQYF. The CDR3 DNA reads TGTGCCATCAGTGAGTCTGGGGACCAAGAGACCCAGTACTTC.

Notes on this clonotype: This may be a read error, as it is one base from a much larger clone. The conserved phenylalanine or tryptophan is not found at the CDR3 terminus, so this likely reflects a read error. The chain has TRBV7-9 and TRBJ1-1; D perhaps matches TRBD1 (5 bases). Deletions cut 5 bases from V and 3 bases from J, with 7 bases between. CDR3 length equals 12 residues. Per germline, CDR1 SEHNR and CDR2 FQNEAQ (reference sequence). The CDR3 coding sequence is TGTGCCAGCAGCCAAGGGGACACTGAAGCTTTCTTG. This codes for CASSQGDTEAFL.

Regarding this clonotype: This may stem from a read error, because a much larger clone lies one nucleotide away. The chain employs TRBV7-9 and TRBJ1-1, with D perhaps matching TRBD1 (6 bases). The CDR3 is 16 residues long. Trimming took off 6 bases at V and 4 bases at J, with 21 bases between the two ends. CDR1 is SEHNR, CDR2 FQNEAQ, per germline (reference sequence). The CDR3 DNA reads TGTGCCAGCAGATACGTGGGGGCCGAGGGGAGCACTGAAGCTTTCTTT. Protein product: CASRYVGAEGSTEAFF.

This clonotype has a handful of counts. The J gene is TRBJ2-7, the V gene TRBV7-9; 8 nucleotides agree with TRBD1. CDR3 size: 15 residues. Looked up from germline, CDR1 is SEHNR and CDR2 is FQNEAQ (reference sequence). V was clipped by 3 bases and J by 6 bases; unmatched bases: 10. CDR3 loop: CASSFAQGAQFEQYF. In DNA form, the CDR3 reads TGTGCCAGCAGCTTCGCGCAGGGGGCCCAATTCGAGCAGTACTTC.

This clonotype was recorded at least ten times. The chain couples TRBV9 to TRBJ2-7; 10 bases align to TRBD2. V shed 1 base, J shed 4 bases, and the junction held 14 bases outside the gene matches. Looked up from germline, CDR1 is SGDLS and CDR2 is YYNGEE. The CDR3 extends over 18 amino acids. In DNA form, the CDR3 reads TGTGCCAGCAGCGTATCTTTAGGGGAAGCGGGAGGGAAGTACGAGCAGTACTTC. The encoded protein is CASSVSLGEAGGKYEQYF.

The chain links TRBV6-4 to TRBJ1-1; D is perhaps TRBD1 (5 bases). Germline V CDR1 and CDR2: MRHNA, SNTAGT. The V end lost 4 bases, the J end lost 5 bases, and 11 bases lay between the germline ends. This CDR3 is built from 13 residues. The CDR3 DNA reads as TGTGCCAGCAGTGCCTCAGGGCCTACTGAAGCTTTCTTT. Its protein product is CASSASGPTEAFF.

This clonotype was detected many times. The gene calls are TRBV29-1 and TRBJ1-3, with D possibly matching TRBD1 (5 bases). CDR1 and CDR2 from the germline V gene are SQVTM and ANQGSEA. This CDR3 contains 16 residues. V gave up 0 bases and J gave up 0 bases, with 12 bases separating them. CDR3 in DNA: TGCAGCGTTGAAGAGTGGACAAGGGGCTCTGGAAACACCATATATTTT. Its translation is CSVEEWTRGSGNTIYF.

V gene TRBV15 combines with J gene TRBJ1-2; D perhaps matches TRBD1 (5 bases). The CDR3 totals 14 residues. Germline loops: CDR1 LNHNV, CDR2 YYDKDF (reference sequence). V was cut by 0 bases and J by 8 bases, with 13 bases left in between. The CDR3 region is CATSRETASVGYTF. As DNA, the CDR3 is TGTGCCACCAGCAGAGAGACAGCTTCAGTGGGCTACACCTTC.